These 17 T cell receptor beta chains share one sample of origin, sequenced in a study of shared clonotypes between healthy human individuals. TCRdb's table, derived via immunoSEQ multiplex PCR, lists solely in-frame clones and lacks some. Among more than 2 million clones listed, under 97% were seen once. Sequencing used naive CD4+ T cells sorted from blood. Subset reported: CD45RA+ positively selected. These TCRs come from a man aged 18 to 29 in good health.

The V and J genes are TRBV28 and TRBJ2-6; 8 nucleotides align to TRBD1. The CDR3 covers 19 residues. The V and J ends lost 5 bases and 0 bases, in that order; junction bases with no gene match: 12. Germline V gives CDR1 MDHEN, CDR2 SYDVKM. CDR3 nucleotides: TGTGCCAGCAGTCCACTGGGACAGGTGGCTGCCTCTGGGGCCAACGTCCTGACTTTC. Residues: CASSPLGQVAASGANVLTF.

V and J are TRBV19 and TRBJ1-5; no clear D. The CDR3 length is 13 residues. The germline V gene encodes CDR1 LNHDA and CDR2 SQIVND (reference sequence). Trimming removed 5 bases from V and 5 bases from J, with 10 bases in between. CDR3 sequence (DNA): TGTGCCAGTAGTGGAATCGGGGATCAGCCCCAGCATTTT. Its translation: CASSGIGDQPQHF. Combining the CDR3 with reference TRBV19 and TRBJ1-5 gives the whole variable domain DGGITQSPKYLFRKEGQNVTLSCEQNLNHDAMYWYRQDPGQGLRLIYYSQIVNDFQKGDIAEGYSVSREKKESFPLTVTSAQKNPTAFYLCASSGIGDQPQHFGDGTRLSIL.

The rearrangement joins TRBV18 to TRBJ1-1, with no clear D. The CDR3 runs to 13 residues. Trimming took 2 bases from V and 2 from J, leaving 6 bases between them. Germline V gene sequence: CDR1 KGHSH, CDR2 LQKENI. CDR3 loop: CASSPEFNTEAFF. DNA of the CDR3: TGTGCCAGCTCACCAGAATTCAACACTGAAGCTTTCTTT.

V and J are TRBV6-1 and TRBJ1-5, with D perhaps TRBD1 (5 bases). Trimming pared 5 bases from V and 3 bases from J, leaving 8 bases between. This CDR3 is 13 amino acids long. The germline V gene has CDR1 MNHNS and CDR2 SASEGT. CDR3 protein: CASSPGANQPQHF. Written as DNA, the CDR3 is TGTGCCAGCAGTCCCGGGGCCAATCAGCCCCAGCATTTT.

The CDR3 DNA follows: TGTGCCAGCAGCTTCCAACTGGGGGGGTACCCTAATGAAAAACTGTTTTTT. Residues: CASSFQLGGYPNEKLFF. The gene calls are TRBV7-6 and TRBJ1-4; D might be TRBD1 (5 bases). There are 17 residues in the CDR3. Germline assignment: CDR1 SGHVS and CDR2 FNYEAQ. The germline V and J ends were trimmed by 3 bases and 3 bases, with 17 bases remaining between them.

This clone was picked up one time. This rearrangement joins TRBV4-1 to TRBJ2-7, with 8 bases matching TRBD1. The germline gives CDR1 MGHRA, CDR2 YSYEKL. The V segment lost 8 bases and the J segment 1 base; nucleotides outside the gene matches: 10. The CDR3 contains 15 residues. DNA of the CDR3: TGCGCCAGCGCCCCTCAGGACAGGGCATCCTACGAGCAGTACTTC. It specifies CASAPQDRASYEQYF.

Concerning this clone: Other DNA sequences from this sample encode an identical CDR3 as well. The chain joins TRBV18 to TRBJ2-2; D gene unclear. The germline V gene has CDR1 KGHSH and CDR2 LQKENI. This CDR3 contains 14 residues. V gave up 1 base and J gave up 3 bases, with 6 bases separating them. The CDR3 region is CASSPRLDTGELFF. The CDR3 DNA follows: TGTGCCAGCTCACCACGGCTGGACACCGGGGAGCTGTTTTTT. Using reference TRBV18 and TRBJ2-2 for the parts outside the CDR3, the full variable domain is NAGVMQNPRHLVRRRGQEARLRCSPMKGHSHVYWYRQLPEEGLKFMVYLQKENIIDESGMPKERFSAEFPKEGPSILRIQQVVRGDSAAYFCASSPRLDTGELFFGEGSRLTVL.

The V call is TRBV10-3, the J call TRBJ1-1; no clear D. Trimming pared 5 bases from V and 5 bases from J, leaving 15 bases between. Germline CDR1 is ENHRY and CDR2 is SYGVKD. The CDR3 has 14 amino acids. The CDR3 DNA is TGTGCCATCAGTATAGGGCCCGATGGGACTGAAGCTTTCTTT. Amino acid sequence: CAISIGPDGTEAFF.

CDR3 in DNA: TGTGCCAGCAGCTTAATGCCTAATGAAAAACTGTTTTTT. Its protein product is CASSLMPNEKLFF. This chain connects TRBV7-3 to TRBJ1-4; D is unresolved. V was shortened by 1 base and J by 3 bases, with 3 bases between the two germline ends. The germline V gene has CDR1 SGHTA and CDR2 FQGTGA. CDR3 length: 13 residues.

The V and J genes are TRBV9 and TRBJ2-1; 10 nucleotides align to TRBD2. The V segment lost 4 bases and the J segment 0 bases; nucleotides outside the gene matches: 7. The V gene's germline CDR1 is SGDLS and CDR2 YYNGEE. This CDR3 has 17 amino acids. The CDR3 spells CASSPTGTSVSYNEQFF. The CDR3 region has the DNA TGTGCCAGCAGCCCCACCGGGACTAGCGTCTCCTACAATGAGCAGTTCTTC.

This clone has only one observation. The V and J genes are TRBV6-5 and TRBJ1-6; D is uncertain. With 6 bases removed from V and 10 bases from J, the gap between germline ends came to 16 bases. This CDR3 contains 14 residues. Germline assignment: CDR1 MNHEY and CDR2 SVGAGI. CDR3 protein: CASRMTPEESPLHF. CDR3 in DNA: TGTGCCAGCAGGATGACCCCCGAAGAGTCACCCCTCCACTTT.

Details on this clone: Distinct nucleotide sequences in the sample also encode this CDR3. V and J are TRBV11-2 and TRBJ1-5; D remains unclear. The V gene's germline CDR1 is SGHAT and CDR2 FQNNGV. The CDR3 totals 13 residues. Trimming removed 1 base at V and 3 bases at J, with 4 bases between. The DNA for the CDR3 is TGTGCCAGCAGCTTAGTGCCCAATCAGCCCCAGCATTTT. It specifies CASSLVPNQPQHF. The full variable domain, in which reference TRBV11-2 and TRBJ1-5 provide the parts outside the CDR3, is EAGVAQSPRYKIIEKRQSVAFWCNPISGHATLYWYQQILGQGPKLLIQFQNNGVVDDSQLPKDRFSAERLKGVDSTLKIQPAKLEDSAVYLCASSLVPNQPQHFGDGTRLSIL.

This chain links TRBV7-9 with TRBJ1-2, with D tentatively TRBD1 (5 bases). V gave up 5 bases and J gave up 0 bases, with 7 bases separating them. Germline V lookup: CDR1 SEHNR, CDR2 FQNEAQ (reference sequence). The CDR3 loop spans 13 amino acids. The CDR3 is CASSGGSNYGYTF. In DNA form, the CDR3 reads TGTGCCAGCAGCGGGGGTTCTAACTATGGCTACACCTTC.

This chain joins TRBV5-1 and TRBJ1-1; a weak D match, TRBD1 (6 bases). V was shortened by 4 bases and J by 6 bases, with 25 bases between the two germline ends. This CDR3 region has 17 residues. Germline V CDR1 and CDR2: SGHRS, YFSETQ. This CDR3 is CASSPAGTHFVGAEAFF. The CDR3 nucleotides read TGCGCCAGCAGCCCGGCCGGGACACATTTCGTTGGGGCTGAAGCTTTCTTT.

The chain has TRBV2 and TRBJ2-7; 9 nucleotides agree with TRBD1. Germline CDR1 and CDR2: SNHLY and FYNNEI. The junction had 7 bases not matched to a gene; V was cut back by 6 bases and J by 4 bases. CDR3 length: 14 amino acids. Written as DNA, the CDR3 is TGTGCCAGCAGACCGGGACAGGGTAATTACGAGCAGTACTTC. Translating gives CASRPGQGNYEQYF.

V usage is TRBV7-9 and J usage is TRBJ2-5; a weak D match, TRBD2 (6 bases). The CDR3 sequence is 14 residues long. V was clipped by 0 bases and J by 1 base, with 6 bases between them. Germline V lookup: CDR1 SEHNR, CDR2 FQNEAQ (reference sequence). Written as DNA, the CDR3 is TGTGCCAGCAGCTTAGCTAGCGGCCAAGAGACCCAGTACTTC. Translating gives CASSLASGQETQYF. Filled out from reference TRBV7-9 and TRBJ2-5, the complete variable domain reads DTGVSQNPRHKITKRGQNVTFRCDPISEHNRLYWYRQTLGQGPEFLTYFQNEAQLEKSRLLSDRFSAERPKGSFSTLEIQRTEQGDSAMYLCASSLASGQETQYFGPGTRLLVL.

This chain uses TRBV6-1 with TRBJ2-7; TRBD2 agrees at 10 bases. Germline loops: CDR1 MNHNS, CDR2 SASEGT. V lost 2 bases, J lost 3 bases, and 10 bases stayed unmatched. The CDR3 consists of 17 residues. This chain's CDR3 is CASSETSGIRFFYEQYF. The CDR3 DNA is TGTGCCAGCAGTGAAACTAGCGGGATCCGTTTCTTCTACGAGCAGTACTTC.